This TCR beta chain comes out of a study of blood T cell repertoires in COVID-19. Looking at the study overall: Acute and convalescent COVID-19 specimens originated in the United States, Italy and Spain. Nucleic acid was either cDNA or gDNA, and it came from T cells, B-cell-depleted T cells, or PBMCs.

The V end lost 6 bases, the J end lost 4 bases, and 12 bases lay between the germline ends. Germline V CDR1 and CDR2: WNHNN, SYGVQD (reference sequence). The CDR3 sequence is 13 residues long. Enrollment of patients from Seattle took place during active infection, with longitudinal follow-up. Per the original data handling: Amplification of reference gene primers was used by the study to estimate nucleated cell counts. The protocol was immunoSEQ multiplex PCR, while the TCRdb copy is restricted to in-frame clones and leaves out a portion. That table is the source of V, J and clone size, and D and trimming were worked out from the DNA. The data contain 250,000 to 400,000 clones, approximately 90% of them seen just once; the ten biggest clones take up 1.6%.

This rearrangement joins TRBV10-1 to TRBJ1-1; D call uncertain. The specimen sequenced was peripheral blood. The sequence came from a woman aged 25 to 39 with COVID-19, enrolled during active disease. The CDR3 here is CASSKPGGTEAFF. The CDR3 DNA reads TGCGCCAGCAGCAAGCCTGGCGGCACTGAAGCTTTCTTT.